This is a list of T cell receptor beta chains from one sample in a study of blood T cell repertoires in COVID-19. The method was immunoSEQ multiplex PCR; TCRdb's version includes in-frame clones alone and lacks a portion of them. The data hold some 27,000 clones, with approximately 90% observed a single time. Sequences were obtained from peripheral blood. All receptors derive from a human donor in a cohort sampled during active COVID-19. The CDR3 runs from the conserved cysteine through the conserved F or W. The order of the fields is CDR3 protein, CDR3 DNA, clone size, CDR3 length, D gene, V gene, J gene. D genes are given only for firm matches. Clone size is given for some rows only: seen once, a few or many times, or a class if the clone is expanded.

CDR3: CASSSGGGSNQPQHF
DNA: TGTGCCAGCAGCAGCGGGGGTGGTAGCAATCAGCCCCAGCATTTT
size: .
length: 15
D: .
V: TRBV27
J: TRBJ1-5

CDR3: CASSFASGNPYEQYF
DNA: TGTGCCAGCAGCTTCGCTAGCGGGAACCCCTACGAGCAGTACTTC
size: .
length: 15
D: TRBD2
V: TRBV7-2
J: TRBJ2-7

CDR3: CASSLDGAGTGELFF
DNA: TGCGCCAGCAGCTTAGATGGAGCGGGCACCGGGGAGCTGTTTTTT
size: .
length: 15
D: .
V: TRBV5-1
J: TRBJ2-2

CDR3: CASSPTGSADTQYF
DNA: TGTGCCAGCTCCCCAACGGGGTCGGCGGATACGCAGTATTTT
size: .
length: 14
D: .
V: TRBV18
J: TRBJ2-3

CDR3: CATRLAGGQWEQFF
DNA: TGTGCCACGCGACTAGCGGGAGGGCAATGGGAGCAGTTCTTC
size: .
length: 14
D: TRBD2
V: TRBV27
J: TRBJ2-1

CDR3: CASSVGSGAWANEKLFF
DNA: TGTGCCAGCAGCGTAGGCAGCGGGGCTTGGGCTAATGAAAAACTGTTTTTT
size: .
length: 17
D: .
V: TRBV9
J: TRBJ1-4

CDR3: CATSRDLGAGAKNIQYF
DNA: TGTGCCACCAGCAGAGATCTAGGAGCGGGAGCCAAAAACATTCAGTACTTC
size: .
length: 17
D: .
V: TRBV15
J: TRBJ2-4

CDR3: CASSVESGNSYEQYF
DNA: TGTGCCAGCAGCGTAGAGTCAGGGAACTCCTACGAGCAGTACTTC
size: .
length: 15
D: .
V: TRBV9
J: TRBJ2-7

CDR3: CASSRTGGEEKLFF
DNA: TGCGCCAGCTCTCGGACAGGGGGAGAGGAAAAACTGTTTTTT
size: .
length: 14
D: TRBD1
V: TRBV5-1
J: TRBJ1-4

CDR3: CASSPQGAEGENIQYF
DNA: TGTGCCAGCAGTCCACAGGGGGCGGAGGGAGAAAACATTCAGTACTTC
size: few
length: 16
D: TRBD1
V: TRBV28
J: TRBJ2-4

CDR3: CASSLVNGRVQETQYF
DNA: TGTGCCAGCAGCTTAGTCAATGGCAGGGTCCAAGAGACCCAGTACTTC
size: few
length: 16
D: .
V: TRBV7-8
J: TRBJ2-5

CDR3: CASSRGTNTEAFF
DNA: TGTGCCAGCAGTCGGGGGACGAACACTGAAGCTTTCTTT
size: .
length: 13
D: .
V: TRBV6-2/TRBV6-3
J: TRBJ1-1

CDR3: CATKWGELANTEAFF
DNA: TGTGCCACCAAATGGGGGGAGTTGGCGAACACTGAAGCTTTCTTT
size: .
length: 15
D: .
V: TRBV24-1
J: TRBJ1-1

CDR3: CASSPGGQGFGPQHF
DNA: TGTGCCAGCAGTCCCGGGGGGCAGGGGTTCGGACCCCAGCATTTT
size: .
length: 15
D: .
V: TRBV6-5
J: TRBJ1-5

CDR3: CASSQADRERLDGYTF
DNA: TGCGCCAGCAGCCAGGCGGACAGGGAACGGCTGGATGGCTACACCTTC
size: once
length: 16
D: TRBD1
V: TRBV4-3
J: TRBJ1-2

CDR3: CATGTGVSNQPQHF
DNA: TGTGCCACCGGGACAGGGGTAAGCAATCAGCCCCAGCATTTT
size: .
length: 14
D: TRBD1
V: TRBV3-1/TRBV3-2
J: TRBJ1-5

CDR3: CASSSGQITDTQYF
DNA: TGTGCCAGCAGCTCCGGACAGATCACAGATACGCAGTATTTT
size: .
length: 14
D: .
V: TRBV7-9
J: TRBJ2-3

CDR3: CASSPRGPGSMSSGNTIYF
DNA: TGTGCCAGCTCACCACGAGGTCCAGGGTCTATGAGCTCTGGAAACACCATATATTTT
size: .
length: 19
D: .
V: TRBV18
J: TRBJ1-3

CDR3: CASSFAWGSNQPQHF
DNA: TGTGCCAGCAGTTTTGCCTGGGGCAGCAATCAGCCCCAGCATTTT
size: .
length: 15
D: .
V: TRBV27
J: TRBJ1-5

CDR3: CASSLGGGDQETQYF
DNA: TGTGCCAGCAGCTTAGGCGGGGGAGACCAAGAGACCCAGTACTTC
size: once
length: 15
D: TRBD2
V: TRBV7-3
J: TRBJ2-5

CDR3: CASGTGGNYGYTF
DNA: TGTGCCTCAGGGACAGGCGGAAACTATGGCTACACCTTC
size: .
length: 13
D: TRBD1
V: TRBV15
J: TRBJ1-2

CDR3: CASSGQFYGYTF
DNA: TGTGCCAGCTCGGGACAGTTCTATGGCTACACCTTC
size: .
length: 12
D: TRBD1
V: TRBV6-5
J: TRBJ1-2

CDR3: CASSLGAGGINEQFF
DNA: TGTGCCAGCAGCTTAGGAGCGGGGGGGATCAATGAGCAGTTCTTC
size: .
length: 15
D: TRBD2
V: TRBV7-9
J: TRBJ2-1

CDR3: CASSISPQAKNIQYF
DNA: TGTGCCAGTAGTATTTCCCCGCAGGCCAAAAACATTCAGTACTTC
size: .
length: 15
D: .
V: TRBV19
J: TRBJ2-4

CDR3: CASSGAGEKLFF
DNA: TGTGCCAGTAGTGGAGCGGGGGAAAAACTGTTTTTT
size: .
length: 12
D: .
V: TRBV19
J: TRBJ1-4

CDR3: CASSQDPQGTQETQYF
DNA: TGTGCCAGCAGCCAAGATCCCCAGGGGACCCAAGAGACCCAGTACTTC
size: .
length: 16
D: .
V: TRBV3-1/TRBV3-2
J: TRBJ2-5

CDR3: CATSDTSGPAYEQYF
DNA: TGTGCCACCAGCGACACTAGCGGACCTGCCTACGAGCAGTACTTC
size: .
length: 15
D: TRBD2
V: TRBV15
J: TRBJ2-7

CDR3: CARSSIGTGDFSYNEQFF
DNA: TGTGCCAGAAGCTCTATCGGTACAGGAGATTTTTCCTACAATGAGCAGTTCTTC
size: .
length: 18
D: .
V: TRBV7-5
J: TRBJ2-1

CDR3: CASSLRDQPQHF
DNA: TGTGCCAGTAGTCTGCGGGATCAGCCCCAGCATTTT
size: .
length: 12
D: .
V: TRBV19
J: TRBJ1-5

CDR3: CASSPRGQGDSGANVLTF
DNA: TGTGCCAGCAGTCCTCGAGGACAGGGGGACTCTGGGGCCAACGTCCTGACTTTC
size: .
length: 18
D: TRBD1
V: TRBV7-9
J: TRBJ2-6

CDR3: CASSRTAPSKSGANVLTF
DNA: TGTGCCAGCAGCCGGACAGCCCCCTCAAAGTCTGGGGCCAACGTCCTGACTTTC
size: .
length: 18
D: .
V: TRBV5-6
J: TRBJ2-6

CDR3: CASKDWNYGYTF
DNA: TGTGCCAGCAAGGACTGGAACTATGGCTACACCTTC
size: .
length: 12
D: .
V: TRBV2
J: TRBJ1-2

CDR3: CASSQKTGVGYTF
DNA: TGTGCCAGCAGCCAAAAGACAGGGGTGGGCTACACCTTC
size: .
length: 13
D: TRBD1
V: TRBV5-5
J: TRBJ1-2

CDR3: CASSFSGLANYEQYF
DNA: TGTGCCAGCAGTTTTTCAGGACTAGCTAACTACGAGCAGTACTTC
size: once
length: 15
D: TRBD2
V: TRBV27
J: TRBJ2-7

CDR3: CASSAGQGFSGNTIYF
DNA: TGTGCCAGCAGCGCCGGACAGGGTTTTTCTGGAAACACCATATATTTT
size: .
length: 16
D: TRBD1
V: TRBV9
J: TRBJ1-3

CDR3: CASSVGGGGYGYTF
DNA: TGTGCCAGCAGCGTAGGTGGGGGGGGCTATGGCTACACCTTC
size: .
length: 14
D: .
V: TRBV9
J: TRBJ1-2

CDR3: CASSSVTGGYNEQFF
DNA: TGCGCCAGCAGCTCCGTAACGGGAGGCTACAATGAGCAGTTCTTC
size: .
length: 15
D: TRBD2
V: TRBV5-1
J: TRBJ2-1

CDR3: CASSLGLAGNTIYF
DNA: TGTGCCAGCAGCTTGGGGCTAGCTGGAAACACCATATATTTT
size: .
length: 14
D: .
V: TRBV5-5
J: TRBJ1-3

CDR3: CASSDRDSRFYNEQFF
DNA: TGTGCCAGCAGCGATCGGGACAGCCGATTCTACAATGAGCAGTTCTTC
size: .
length: 16
D: TRBD1
V: TRBV9
J: TRBJ2-1

CDR3: CASMETAQAREPHNEQFF
DNA: TGTGCCAGCATGGAGACAGCACAAGCCCGCGAACCTCACAATGAGCAGTTCTTC
size: .
length: 18
D: .
V: TRBV28
J: TRBJ2-1

CDR3: CASSLATTGRGYTF
DNA: TGTGCCAGCAGCTTAGCGACGACAGGGAGAGGCTACACCTTC
size: .
length: 14
D: TRBD1
V: TRBV7-2
J: TRBJ1-2

CDR3: CASSYRRDSNQPQHF
DNA: TGTGCCAGCAGTTACCGCAGGGATAGCAATCAGCCCCAGCATTTT
size: .
length: 15
D: .
V: TRBV6-2/TRBV6-3
J: TRBJ1-5

CDR3: CASREPATNEKLFF
DNA: TGCGCCAGCAGAGAGCCTGCAACTAATGAAAAACTGTTTTTT
size: .
length: 14
D: .
V: TRBV5-1
J: TRBJ1-4

CDR3: CASSRDSIKIYEQYF
DNA: TGTGCCAGCAGCCGCGACAGCATTAAAATCTACGAGCAGTACTTC
size: once
length: 15
D: .
V: TRBV27
J: TRBJ2-7

CDR3: CASSRGLSNSGANVLTF
DNA: TGTGCCAGCAGCCGTGGACTGAGTAACTCTGGGGCCAACGTCCTGACTTTC
size: .
length: 17
D: .
V: TRBV7-3
J: TRBJ2-6

CDR3: CASSLGWPLSYEQYF
DNA: TGTGCCAGCAGCCTTGGCTGGCCTCTCTCCTACGAGCAGTACTTC
size: once
length: 15
D: .
V: TRBV13
J: TRBJ2-7

CDR3: CASSLNGDSYSYGYTF
DNA: TGTGCCAGCAGCTTAAATGGGGACAGCTACTCCTATGGCTACACCTTC
size: .
length: 16
D: TRBD1
V: TRBV11-1
J: TRBJ1-2

CDR3: CASSHGTSGSTDTQYF
DNA: TGTGCCAGCAGCCATGGGACTAGCGGGAGCACAGATACGCAGTATTTT
size: .
length: 16
D: TRBD2
V: TRBV6-2/TRBV6-3
J: TRBJ2-3

CDR3: CASSLPGIGNTIYF
DNA: TGTGCCAGCAGCTTACCGGGGATTGGAAACACCATATATTTT
size: once
length: 14
D: .
V: TRBV11-3
J: TRBJ1-3

CDR3: CASTGLAELTEFF
DNA: TGTGCCAGCACCGGACTAGCGGAACTGACGGAGTTCTTC
size: .
length: 13
D: TRBD2
V: TRBV2
J: TRBJ2-1

CDR3: CASSQGQGASTGELFF
DNA: TGTGCCAGCAGCCAAGGGCAGGGGGCCAGCACCGGGGAGCTGTTTTTT
size: once
length: 16
D: TRBD1
V: TRBV3-1/TRBV3-2
J: TRBJ2-2

CDR3: CASSSTSGYGELFF
DNA: TGTGCCAGCAGCTCGACTAGCGGGTACGGGGAGCTGTTTTTT
size: .
length: 14
D: TRBD2
V: TRBV7-3
J: TRBJ2-2

CDR3: CASSLSSTGEAFF
DNA: TGTGCCAGCAGCTTAAGCTCGACTGGTGAAGCTTTCTTT
size: .
length: 13
D: .
V: TRBV7-3
J: TRBJ1-1

CDR3: CASSQPSGGGTDTQYF
DNA: TGTGCCAGCAGCCAACCCAGCGGGGGTGGCACAGATACGCAGTATTTT
size: once
length: 16
D: TRBD2
V: TRBV3-1/TRBV3-2
J: TRBJ2-3

CDR3: CASSEWDRTEKLFF
DNA: TGTGCCAGCAGTGAATGGGACAGGACTGAAAAACTGTTTTTT
size: .
length: 14
D: TRBD1
V: TRBV25-1
J: TRBJ1-4